This entry lists 16 T cell receptor beta chains sequenced from one sample in a study of cytomegalovirus exposure and HLA in healthy donors (dated by TCRdb to the late 2010s). The protocol used for the library was the immunoSEQ multiplex PCR assay. Held by TCRdb, this immuneACCESS table contains in-frame sequences only and omits some clones. Under half of the omission traces to an unresolved V gene where checked; the cause of the rest is unknown. The sample table contains around 220,000 clones; only one count was recorded for almost 90% of them. The biggest ten clones account for roughly 2.8% of the sample. The specimen was PBMCs. The receptors originated from a woman aged 18-35 years in good health and CMV-seronegative.

The V and J genes are TRBV7-2 and TRBJ2-7, with a weak D call TRBD2 (6 bases). The germline V gene has CDR1 SGHTA and CDR2 FQGNSA. V was trimmed by 1 base and J by 4 bases, leaving 11 bases between them. This CDR3 has 14 residues. Here the CDR3 DNA reads TGTGCCAGCAGCTTAGTCGGGAGTGGTTACGAGCAGTACTTC. Its translation is CASSLVGSGYEQYF.

This clone is a singleton in its sample. V usage is TRBV6-5 and J usage is TRBJ1-5, with a weak D call TRBD1 (6 bases). Germline V gene lookup returns CDR1 MNHEY and CDR2 SVGAGI. The CDR3 totals 15 residues. Trimming left V 4 bases short and J 0 bases short, with 10 bases between. The CDR3 DNA follows: TGTGCCAGCAGTTCTACAGGGCATAGCAATCAGCCCCAGCATTTT. This gives the protein CASSSTGHSNQPQHF.

The rearrangement uses TRBV2 and TRBJ2-7, with a tentative D call TRBD2 (6 bases). The germline gives CDR1 SNHLY, CDR2 FYNNEI. The CDR3 has 16 residues. V gave up 2 bases and J gave up 3 bases, with 17 bases separating them. As DNA, the CDR3 is TGTGCCAGCAGTGAAACGCTGGAGGGACTGAACTACGAGCAGTACTTC. As protein: CASSETLEGLNYEQYF.

The CDR3 here is CASSPVVPQLHRGEQYF. CDR3 nucleotides: TGTGCCAGCAGCCCAGTAGTACCCCAGCTGCACCGGGGCGAGCAGTACTTC. The chain uses TRBV27 and TRBJ2-7, with D perhaps matching TRBD2 (5 bases). CDR3 length: 17 residues. V was pared by 6 bases and J by 6 bases, with 27 bases between. Germline loops: CDR1 MNHEY, CDR2 SMNVEV (reference sequence).

This clone was counted many times. In DNA, the CDR3 is TGTGCCAGCAGTGACTCCGGGACAAACACCGGGGAGCTGTTTTTT. This translates into CASSDSGTNTGELFF. This rearrangement joins TRBV6-4 to TRBJ2-2, with D tentatively TRBD1 (6 bases). V shed 0 bases and J shed 2 bases, with 7 bases lying between them. Looked up from germline, CDR1 is MRHNA and CDR2 is SNTAGT. This CDR3 is 15 amino acids long.

This chain links TRBV29-1 with TRBJ2-1, with TRBD1 as a possible D gene (6 bases). This CDR3 is 12 amino acids long. Germline V gene data show CDR1 as SQVTM and CDR2 as ANQGSEA. V was cut by 6 bases and J by 10 bases, with 16 bases left in between. The CDR3 DNA follows: TGCAGCGTGCACAGGGCACTGGGGGAGCAGTTCTTC. Encoded protein: CSVHRALGEQFF.

A single count supports this clone. V and J are TRBV30 and TRBJ1-1; no clear D. The CDR3 sequence is 11 residues long. CDR1 GTSNPN and CDR2 SVGIG come from the germline V gene (reference sequence). V lost 4 bases and J 11 bases, leaving 14 bases between the germline ends. CDR3 residues: CAWTSGIWAFF. The CDR3 coding sequence is TGTGCCTGGACCTCCGGGATCTGGGCTTTCTTT. Looking up the rest from reference TRBV30 and TRBJ1-1 gives the full variable domain: SQTIHQWPATLVQPVGSPLSLECTVEGTSNPNLYWYRQAAGRGLQLLFYSVGIGQISSEVPQNLSASRPQDRQFILSSKKLLLSDSGFYLCAWTSGIWAFFGQGTRLTVV.

The rearrangement joins TRBV5-6 to TRBJ1-1, with 10 nucleotides matching TRBD1. J lost 0 bases, V lost 4 bases, and 12 bases had no gene match. The CDR3 has 18 amino acids. From germline, CDR1 is SGHDT and CDR2 YYEEEE. DNA of the CDR3: TGTGCCAGCAGCGGGGGGACAGGGGCCATAATCCTGAACACTGAAGCTTTCTTT. It encodes CASSGGTGAIILNTEAFF.

This chain uses TRBV29-1 with TRBJ2-1; TRBD2 aligns across 9 bases. CDR1 SQVTM and CDR2 ANQGSEA come from the germline V gene. The CDR3 extends over 17 amino acids. With V trimmed by 7 bases and J by 5 bases, 18 bases remained unmatched. The CDR3 sequence is CSDSGLALLTWNNEQFF. The CDR3 DNA is TGCAGCGATTCGGGACTAGCCCTCCTAACTTGGAACAATGAGCAGTTCTTC.

This clone was recorded once. The chain recombines TRBV15 with TRBJ2-1; 10 nucleotides line up with TRBD2. Trimming cost V 0 bases and J 8 bases; bases outside gene matches: 4. In germline, CDR1 is LNHNV, CDR2 YYDKDF (reference sequence). The CDR3 length is 15 residues. This CDR3 is CATSRESGRADEQFF. Written as DNA, the CDR3 is TGTGCCACCAGCAGAGAGAGCGGGAGGGCCGATGAGCAGTTCTTC. Based on the CDR3 plus reference TRBV15 and TRBJ2-1, the full variable domain is DAMVIQNPRYQVTQFGKPVTLSCSQTLNHNVMYWYQQKSSQAPKLLFHYYDKDFNNEADTPDNFQSRRPNTSFCFLDIRSPGLGDTAMYLCATSRESGRADEQFFGPGTRLTVL.

This clone occurred once. The chain joins TRBV2 to TRBJ2-5; TRBD2 is a possible D gene (5 bases). The ends were cut back, 4 bases at V and 2 bases at J, with 17 bases in the middle. Germline V gives CDR1 SNHLY, CDR2 FYNNEI. This CDR3 contains 16 residues. The CDR3 protein is CASSARTLQIQETQYF. The CDR3 coding sequence is TGTGCCAGCAGTGCCCGGACTCTCCAGATTCAAGAGACCCAGTACTTC.

This chain links TRBV5-1 with TRBJ2-3, with a possible D match to TRBD1 (5 bases). Trimming pared 5 bases from V and 2 bases from J, leaving 12 bases between. The CDR3 has 14 amino acids. CDR1 is SGHRS, CDR2 YFSETQ, per germline. CDR3 loop: CASSVQASTDTQYF. CDR3 in DNA: TGCGCCAGCAGTGTACAGGCCTCCACAGATACGCAGTATTTT.

V and J are TRBV19 and TRBJ2-1, with 8 bases fitting TRBD2. The CDR3 totals 15 residues. Germline V gene sequence: CDR1 LNHDA, CDR2 SQIVND (reference sequence). V lost 5 bases and J lost 2; bases outside the gene matches: 5. CDR3 sequence reads: CASSSLAGTYNEQFF. Written as DNA, the CDR3 is TGTGCCAGTAGTTCCCTAGCGGGCACCTACAATGAGCAGTTCTTC.

V and J are TRBV5-4 and TRBJ2-5; TRBD2 aligns across 7 bases. The germline V gene encodes CDR1 SGHNT and CDR2 YYREEE (reference sequence). CDR3 length equals 19 residues. V lost 4 bases and J lost 2; bases outside the gene matches: 20. The CDR3, as DNA: TGTGCCAGCAGCGACTACGGACTTGACCTAGCGGCTGAACAAGAGACCCAGTACTTC. Protein product: CASSDYGLDLAAEQETQYF.

This chain joins TRBV5-8 and TRBJ2-1, with 16 bases fitting TRBD2. Germline CDR1 SGHTS, CDR2 YDEGEE. The CDR3 is 15 residues long. V was clipped by 4 bases and J by 8 bases; unmatched bases: 3. CDR3 in amino acids: CASSLGTSGRDEQFF. The DNA for the CDR3 is TGTGCCAGCAGCCTAGGGACTAGCGGGAGGGATGAGCAGTTCTTC.

V and J are TRBV5-1 and TRBJ1-5, with TRBD1 matching over 11 bases. Germline V gene lookup returns CDR1 SGHRS and CDR2 YFSETQ. V dropped 2 bases and J dropped 7; count of bases not matched to a gene: 2. The CDR3 length is 14 residues. CDR3 residues: CASSFGTGGQPQHF. DNA of the CDR3: TGCGCCAGCAGCTTTGGGACAGGGGGGCAGCCCCAGCATTTT.